The 2 T cell receptor beta chains below were found in one sample sequenced in a study of regulatory T cells in long-lasting Graves disease. Arm-PCR of CDR3 regions and iRepertoire HTBI primers were used to build TCR beta libraries. TCRdb ran MiXCR on the multiplex PCR reads and lists one entry per CDR3 protein. The table shows 350,000 to 550,000 distinct CDR3 sequences, with around 15% occurring only once. The sample's time point: newly diagnosed GD, antithyroid drugs for less than 3 months. RNA isolated from PBMCs was used to make the TCR library. Another study also made use of these data, one on T cells in Graves' hyperthyroidism and ophthalmopathy.

The source was peripheral blood mononuclear cells (PBMCs), collected at new diagnosis, from a patient treated with antithyroid drugs. The receptors here all came from a woman aged 45-59 years with Graves disease.

The chain uses TRBV24-1 and TRBJ2-6; no definite D call. The V gene lost 8 bases and the J gene lost 7 bases, with 11 bases spanning the gap. Germline V CDR1 and CDR2: KGHDR, SFDVKD. The CDR3 consists of 13 residues. The CDR3 sequence: CATMGYGANVLTF. In DNA form, the CDR3 reads TGTGCCACCATGGGCTACGGAGCCAACGTCCTGACTTTC.

The chain employs TRBV7-9 and TRBJ1-2; D may be TRBD1 (5 bases). CDR1 is SEHNR and CDR2 is FQNEAQ in the germline V gene (reference sequence). The CDR3 length is 15 residues. Trimming took off 3 bases at V and 0 bases at J, with 11 bases between the two ends. In nucleotides, the CDR3 is TGTGCCAGCAGCTTTGAGACAGTCTCTAACTATGGCTACACCTTC. Translating it yields CASSFETVSNYGYTF.